These 29 T cell receptor beta chains came from one sample sequenced in a study of T cell responses to AZD1222 COVID-19 vaccine. Measured with immunoSEQ multiplex PCR; TCRdb has only the in-frame clones, and not every one. The sample yields roughly 190,000 clones, roughly nine tenths seen once. This specimen consisted of peripheral blood, obtained 28 days after the second AZD1222 dose. The receptors derive from an adult who received the AZD1222 COVID-19 vaccine.

This clone appeared a few times. The V gene is TRBV29-1, the J gene TRBJ2-3; the D is unclear. Germline CDR1 is SQVTM and CDR2 is ANQGSEA. The CDR3 extends over 14 amino acids. V lost 4 bases and J 1 base, leaving 12 bases between the germline ends. The CDR3 bases are TGCAGCGTTGCGATCTGGCCTGGCACAGATACGCAGTATTTT. Protein: CSVAIWPGTDTQYF.

A remark on this clone: Other DNA sequences in the sample encode the same CDR3. The V call is TRBV2, the J call TRBJ2-1, with 7 bases lining up with TRBD1. The CDR3 covers 14 residues. Germline V lookup: CDR1 SNHLY, CDR2 FYNNEI. The V segment lost 7 bases and the J segment 4 bases; nucleotides outside the gene matches: 7. In DNA, the CDR3 is TGTGCCAGCATCCGGGACAGCAGTTACAATGAGCAGTTCTTC. This gives the protein CASIRDSSYNEQFF. The full variable domain, with the rest looked up from reference TRBV2 and TRBJ2-1, is EPEVTQTPSHQVTQMGQEVILRCVPISNHLYFYWYRQILGQKVEFLVSFYNNEISEKSEIFDDQFSVERPDGSNFTLKIRSTKLEDSAMYFCASIRDSSYNEQFFGPGTRLTVL.

This clone was seen once. CDR3 coding DNA: TGCAGCGTCTCGGACAGGGGGAGCAATCAGCCCCAGCATTTT. It encodes CSVSDRGSNQPQHF. The chain recombines TRBV29-1 with TRBJ1-5; TRBD1 agrees at 10 bases. Germline lookup yields CDR1 SQVTM and CDR2 ANQGSEA. The CDR3 consists of 14 residues. V lost 6 bases, J lost 1 base, and 3 bases stayed unmatched.

With regard to this clone: This sample also contains other DNA sequences that code for the same CDR3. V is TRBV6-5 and J is TRBJ2-1, with TRBD1 as a possible D gene (7 bases). The CDR3 is 11 amino acids. The V end lost 5 bases, the J end lost 9 bases, and 8 bases lay between the germline ends. Per the germline V gene, CDR1 is MNHEY and CDR2 is SVGAGI. CDR3: CASSQGGEQFF. CDR3 nucleotide sequence: TGTGCCAGCAGTCAGGGGGGTGAGCAGTTCTTC.

The chain carries TRBV5-1 and TRBJ2-7; D is possibly TRBD1 (5 bases). The V gene's germline CDR1 is SGHRS and CDR2 YFSETQ. Trimming took 0 bases from V and 5 from J, leaving 12 bases between them. This CDR3 comprises 14 residues. CDR3 DNA: TGCGCCAGCAGCTTGGTGCCAGGGAAAAACGAGCAGTACTTC. Translated: CASSLVPGKNEQYF.

Regarding this clone: Its ends do not fully match the called genes, so a read error is possible. The chain recombines TRBV6-1 with TRBJ2-7; D is perhaps TRBD1 or TRBD2 (5 bases each). Per germline, CDR1 MNHNS and CDR2 SASEGT. The CDR3 has 13 residues. CDR3 nucleotide sequence: TGTGCCAGCAGTGAATCGGGGCCCTACGGGCAGTACTTC. Translation gives CASSESGPYGQYF.

The chain combines TRBV5-4 with TRBJ2-5, with a weak D call TRBD1 (8 bases). Trimming cost V 4 bases and J 4 bases, with 20 bases left between them. This CDR3 region has 16 residues. CDR1 is SGHNT, CDR2 YYREEE, per germline (reference sequence). This CDR3 is CASSLNPDREGETQYF. The DNA of the CDR3 is TGTGCCAGCAGCCTCAACCCGGACAGGGAGGGAGAGACCCAGTACTTC.

This chain uses TRBV6-1 with TRBJ2-2; TRBD2 matches 7 bases. V was pared by 4 bases and J by 5 bases, with 16 bases of the junction left unmatched. The germline V gene has CDR1 MNHNS and CDR2 SASEGT. The CDR3 extends over 18 amino acids. The CDR3 DNA is TGTGCCAGCAGTGCGGGGGTTACTCGCGGGGGACGGACCGGGGAGCTGTTTTTT. This encodes CASSAGVTRGGRTGELFF.

The chain is built from TRBV19 and TRBJ2-1; 14 nucleotides line up with TRBD2. After removal of 2 bases from V and 3 bases from J, the junction contained 6 bases not matched to a gene. Germline V gives CDR1 LNHDA, CDR2 SQIVND (reference sequence). The CDR3 sequence is 18 residues long. CDR3 residues: CASSISRTSGRIYNEQFF. The CDR3, as DNA: TGTGCCAGTAGTATAAGTCGGACTAGCGGGAGGATCTACAATGAGCAGTTCTTC.

This clone counts as medium-sized (0.01 to 0.1%). This rearrangement joins TRBV15 to TRBJ2-4; the D is unclear. The CDR3 contains 16 residues. The germline gives CDR1 LNHNV, CDR2 YYDKDF (reference sequence). Trimming left V 0 bases short and J 4 bases short, with 13 bases between. CDR3 protein: CATSRDNGPGKNIQYF. The CDR3 region has the DNA TGTGCCACCAGCAGAGATAACGGTCCCGGGAAAAACATTCAGTACTTC.

V gene TRBV7-3 combines with J gene TRBJ2-1; 10 nucleotides agree with TRBD2. The CDR3 sequence is 15 residues long. Unmatched junction bases numbered 5, after V lost 2 bases and J lost 7 bases. Germline loops: CDR1 SGHTA, CDR2 FQGTGA. CDR3 sequence (DNA): TGTGCCAGCAGCTTAGGGCTAGCGGGAGTGAATGAGCAGTTCTTC. Its protein product is CASSLGLAGVNEQFF.

The chain couples TRBV5-8 to TRBJ1-2; maybe TRBD1 (6 bases). Deletions cut 3 bases from V and 6 bases from J, with 15 bases between. The germline gives CDR1 SGHTS, CDR2 YDEGEE. The CDR3 covers 14 residues. In DNA, the CDR3 is TGTGCCAGCAGCTCCCGGACAGCACTAAATGGCTACACCTTC. Amino acid sequence: CASSSRTALNGYTF.

The rearrangement joins TRBV18 to TRBJ2-3; 12 nucleotides match TRBD2. After removal of 3 bases from V and 2 bases from J, the junction contained 3 bases not matched to a gene. This CDR3 is built from 16 residues. Per germline, CDR1 KGHSH and CDR2 LQKENI. This CDR3 reads CASSPRLAGATDTQYF. CDR3 nucleotides: TGTGCCAGCTCACCCCGACTAGCGGGGGCCACAGATACGCAGTATTTT. The full variable domain, rest sourced from reference TRBV18 and TRBJ2-3, is NAGVMQNPRHLVRRRGQEARLRCSPMKGHSHVYWYRQLPEEGLKFMVYLQKENIIDESGMPKERFSAEFPKEGPSILRIQQVVRGDSAAYFCASSPRLAGATDTQYFGPGTRLTVL.

The V call is TRBV9, the J call TRBJ1-6; TRBD1 might be the D (5 bases). The CDR3 has 18 amino acids. Germline V gene sequence: CDR1 SGDLS, CDR2 YYNGEE. Trimming removed 4 bases at V and 0 bases at J, with 17 bases between. CDR3 in amino acids: CASSPAGTDSSYNSPLHF. DNA for the CDR3: TGTGCCAGCAGCCCCGCCGGGACGGATAGCTCCTATAATTCACCCCTCCACTTT.

The chain couples TRBV7-9 to TRBJ2-1; TRBD2 matches 11 bases. Germline values: CDR1 SEHNR, CDR2 FQNEAQ (reference sequence). V lost 4 bases to trimming and J lost 4 bases; unmatched junction nucleotides: 6. CDR3 size: 16 residues. The CDR3 sequence is CASSSVAGGVYNEQFF. In DNA form, the CDR3 reads TGTGCCAGCAGCTCCGTAGCGGGGGGGGTGTACAATGAGCAGTTCTTC.

This clone was seen only a few times. V and J are TRBV19 and TRBJ1-5, with TRBD1 matching over 7 bases. CDR1 LNHDA and CDR2 SQIVND come from the germline V gene (reference sequence). There are 16 residues in the CDR3. The V segment lost 7 bases and the J segment 1 base; nucleotides outside the gene matches: 10. The CDR3 DNA follows: TGTGCCAGTACCCAGGGGGGGGGCGTAAGCAATCAGCCCCAGCATTTT. Translation: CASTQGGGVSNQPQHF.

The chain carries TRBV7-9 and TRBJ1-4, with TRBD1 matching over 7 bases. From germline, CDR1 is SEHNR and CDR2 FQNEAQ (reference sequence). The trim removed 7 bases at V and 0 bases at J, leaving 5 bases unmatched. The CDR3 spans 15 residues. Written as DNA, the CDR3 is TGTGCCAGCACCGGACAGGAGACAACTAATGAAAAACTGTTTTTT. Its translation is CASTGQETTNEKLFF.

V gene TRBV14 combines with J gene TRBJ1-1; D unresolved. Germline V gene data show CDR1 as SGHDN and CDR2 as FVKESK. V lost 2 bases, J lost 0 bases, and 7 bases lay in between. This CDR3 has 14 residues. The CDR3 DNA reads TGTGCCAGCAGCCAACCGGGGATGAACACTGAAGCTTTCTTT. Protein product: CASSQPGMNTEAFF.

This clone showed up just once. V and J are TRBV7-3 and TRBJ2-5, with D tentatively TRBD2 (6 bases). Germline V gene data show CDR1 as SGHTA and CDR2 as FQGTGA. V was trimmed by 3 bases and J by 0 bases, leaving 11 bases between them. The CDR3 totals 15 residues. CDR3 in DNA: TGTGCCAGCAGCTTCGGTGGGGGGTACCAAGAGACCCAGTACTTC. The encoded protein is CASSFGGGYQETQYF.

J is TRBJ1-2 and V is TRBV9, with D possibly matching TRBD1 (5 bases). CDR3 length equals 16 residues. The V and J ends lost 0 bases and 4 bases respectively, with 16 bases between them. CDR1 is SGDLS and CDR2 is YYNGEE in the germline V gene. This CDR3 reads CASSVAPGAGSYGYTF. The CDR3 nucleotides read TGTGCCAGCAGCGTAGCTCCCGGGGCCGGTTCCTATGGCTACACCTTC.

The gene calls are TRBV4-1 and TRBJ1-1; no definite D call. The CDR3 totals 13 residues. Germline loops: CDR1 MGHRA, CDR2 YSYEKL. V shed 1 base and J shed 1 base, with 4 bases lying between them. In DNA, the CDR3 is TGCGCCAGCAGCCAAGGTGCGAACACTGAAGCTTTCTTT. Its protein is CASSQGANTEAFF.

This clone occurred once. V gene TRBV7-8 combines with J gene TRBJ2-3, with 14 bases fitting TRBD2. The germline V gene has CDR1 SGHVS and CDR2 FQNEAQ. The CDR3 consists of 18 residues. After removal of 5 bases from V and 1 base from J, the junction contained 8 bases not matched to a gene. The CDR3 region is CASSTRLAGGQGTDTQYF. CDR3 DNA sequence: TGTGCCAGCAGCACCCGACTAGCGGGGGGGCAGGGCACAGATACGCAGTATTTT.

This clone was seen a single time. The chain uses TRBV30 and TRBJ1-6; no definite D call. Germline CDR1 GTSNPN, CDR2 SVGIG (reference sequence). Trimming removed 3 bases at V and 0 bases at J, with 9 bases between. The CDR3 is made up of 15 amino acids. The CDR3 region has the DNA TGTGCCTGGAGGGTTACCCGCTCCTATAATTCACCCCTCCACTTT. Its protein product is CAWRVTRSYNSPLHF. Using reference TRBV30 and TRBJ1-6 for the parts outside the CDR3, the full variable domain is SQTIHQWPATLVQPVGSPLSLECTVEGTSNPNLYWYRQAAGRGLQLLFYSVGIGQISSEVPQNLSASRPQDRQFILSSKKLLLSDSGFYLCAWRVTRSYNSPLHFGNGTRLTVT.

The chain carries TRBV11-2 and TRBJ2-7, with D perhaps TRBD2 (6 bases). This CDR3 is 15 amino acids long. The V and J ends lost 5 bases and 1 base respectively, with 15 bases between them. Germline-derived CDR1 and CDR2 are SGHAT and FQNNGV. CDR3 loop: CASSITGLESYEQYF. The DNA for the CDR3 is TGTGCCAGCAGCATCACGGGACTCGAATCCTACGAGCAGTACTTC.

This clone showed up just once. This sequence joins TRBV18 and TRBJ2-7, with 9 bases lining up with TRBD1. Per the germline V gene, CDR1 is KGHSH and CDR2 is LQKENI. V dropped 6 bases and J dropped 4; count of bases not matched to a gene: 10. CDR3 length: 15 amino acids. The CDR3, as DNA: TGTGCCAGCTCTCCCGGGACAGGGTATATGTACGAGCAGTACTTC. Protein sequence: CASSPGTGYMYEQYF.

The V call is TRBV7-9, the J call TRBJ1-4, with 10 nucleotides matching TRBD1. Germline CDR1 is SEHNR and CDR2 is FQNEAQ (reference sequence). The ends lost 8 bases at V and 8 bases at J; junction bases unmatched: 8. The length of the CDR3 is 14 residues. DNA of the CDR3: TGTGCCAGCGGAGGAGGACAGGGGGGGGAAAAACTGTTTTTT. It yields the protein CASGGGQGGEKLFF.

The chain uses TRBV12-5 and TRBJ1-5; D uncertain. Deletions cut 1 base from V and 3 bases from J, with 10 bases between. This CDR3 is 15 amino acids long. Germline values: CDR1 LGHNT, CDR2 FRNRAP. The CDR3 sequence: CASGLGQVFNQPQHF. The CDR3, as DNA: TGTGCTAGTGGTTTGGGGCAGGTATTCAATCAGCCCCAGCATTTT.

The CDR3 coding sequence is TGTGCCAGCAGCCCGAGAAAGGACAGACGCTTCGTGACTGAAGCTTTCTTT. This gives the protein CASSPRKDRRFVTEAFF. The chain has TRBV21-1 and TRBJ1-1; the table's D call of TRBD1 was not tested on the DNA. TRBV21-1 is noted as a pseudogene. This CDR3 is 17 amino acids long.

This chain connects TRBV18 to TRBJ1-1, with a possible D match to TRBD1 (6 bases). Germline CDR1 and CDR2: KGHSH and LQKENI. The CDR3 runs to 17 residues. V was cut by 2 bases and J by 7 bases, with 23 bases left in between. CDR3 bases: TGTGCCAGCTCACCAACCCGGGGACAAATCTCATCCTTTGAAGCTTTCTTT. It specifies CASSPTRGQISSFEAFF.